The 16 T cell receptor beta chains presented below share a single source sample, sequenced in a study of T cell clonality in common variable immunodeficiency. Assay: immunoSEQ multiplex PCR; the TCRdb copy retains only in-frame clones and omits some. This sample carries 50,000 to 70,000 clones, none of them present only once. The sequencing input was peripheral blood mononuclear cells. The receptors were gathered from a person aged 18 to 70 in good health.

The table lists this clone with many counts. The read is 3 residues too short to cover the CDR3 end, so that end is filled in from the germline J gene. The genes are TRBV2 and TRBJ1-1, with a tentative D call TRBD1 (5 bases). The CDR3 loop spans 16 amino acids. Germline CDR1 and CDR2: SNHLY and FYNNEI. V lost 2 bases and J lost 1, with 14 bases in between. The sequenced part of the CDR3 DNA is TGTGCCAGCAGTGAAAACGGCATTCAGGGGAACACTGAA. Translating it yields CASSENGIQGNTE. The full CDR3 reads CASSENGIQGNTEAFF.

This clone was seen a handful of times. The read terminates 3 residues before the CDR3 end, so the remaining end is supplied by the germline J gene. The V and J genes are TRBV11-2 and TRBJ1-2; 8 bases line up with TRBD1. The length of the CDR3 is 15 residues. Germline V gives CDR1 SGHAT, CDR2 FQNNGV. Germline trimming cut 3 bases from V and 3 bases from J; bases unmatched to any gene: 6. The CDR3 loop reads CASSFSVTGDYGYTF. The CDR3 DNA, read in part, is TGTGCCAGCAGCTTTTCCGTGACAGGGGACTATGGC. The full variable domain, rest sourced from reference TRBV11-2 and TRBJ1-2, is EAGVAQSPRYKIIEKRQSVAFWCNPISGHATLYWYQQILGQGPKLLIQFQNNGVVDDSQLPKDRFSAERLKGVDSTLKIQPAKLEDSAVYLCASSFSVTGDYGYTFGSGTRLTVV.

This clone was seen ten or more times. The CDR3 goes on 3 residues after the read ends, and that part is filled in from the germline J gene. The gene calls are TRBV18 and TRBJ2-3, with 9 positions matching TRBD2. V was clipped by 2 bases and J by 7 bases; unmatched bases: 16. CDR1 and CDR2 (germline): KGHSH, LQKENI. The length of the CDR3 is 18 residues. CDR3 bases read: TGTGCCAGCTCACCAGGCGGTGAGGGCGGGAGGGCCCTATATACG. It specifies CASSPGGEGGRALYT. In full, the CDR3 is CASSPGGEGGRALYTQYF.

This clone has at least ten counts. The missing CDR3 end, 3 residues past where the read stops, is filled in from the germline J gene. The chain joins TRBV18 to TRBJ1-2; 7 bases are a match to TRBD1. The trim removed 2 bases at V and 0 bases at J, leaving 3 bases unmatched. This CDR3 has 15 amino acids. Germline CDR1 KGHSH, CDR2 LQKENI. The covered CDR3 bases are TGTGCCAGCTCACCAGAGGGGGCCCCTAACTATGGC. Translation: CASSPEGAPNYG. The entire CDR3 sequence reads CASSPEGAPNYGYTF. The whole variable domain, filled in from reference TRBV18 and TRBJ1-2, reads NAGVMQNPRHLVRRRGQEARLRCSPMKGHSHVYWYRQLPEEGLKFMVYLQKENIIDESGMPKERFSAEFPKEGPSILRIQQVVRGDSAAYFCASSPEGAPNYGYTFGSGTRLTVV.

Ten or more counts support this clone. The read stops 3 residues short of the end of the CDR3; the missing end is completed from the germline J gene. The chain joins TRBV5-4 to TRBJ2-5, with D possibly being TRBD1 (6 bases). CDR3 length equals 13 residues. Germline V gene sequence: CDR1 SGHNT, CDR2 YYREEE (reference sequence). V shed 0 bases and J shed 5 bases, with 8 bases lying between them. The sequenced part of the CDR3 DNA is TGTGCCAGCAGCTTGGGACAGGAGGAGACC. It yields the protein CASSLGQEET. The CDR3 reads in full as CASSLGQEETQYF.

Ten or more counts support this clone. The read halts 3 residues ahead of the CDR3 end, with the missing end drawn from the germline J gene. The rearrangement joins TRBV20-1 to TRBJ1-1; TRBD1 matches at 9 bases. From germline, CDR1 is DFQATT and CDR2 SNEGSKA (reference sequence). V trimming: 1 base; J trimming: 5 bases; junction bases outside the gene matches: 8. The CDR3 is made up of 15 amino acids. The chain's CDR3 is CSARVPTGGRTEAFF. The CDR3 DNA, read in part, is TGCAGTGCTAGAGTTCCGACAGGGGGGCGAACTGAA.

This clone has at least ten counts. Here the CDR3 reads CASSLERGNIQYF. The part of the CDR3 DNA that was read is TGTGCCAGCAGCTTGGAGAGAGGGAACATT. The chain has TRBV7-2 and TRBJ2-4, with D possibly matching TRBD2 (5 bases). The DNA ends 3 residues before the CDR3 does, and the rest of the CDR3 is filled in from the germline J gene. Germline V gives CDR1 SGHTA, CDR2 FQGNSA. The CDR3 spans 13 residues. With 3 bases removed from V and 7 bases from J, the gap between germline ends came to 10 bases.

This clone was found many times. The CDR3 loop reads CASSQGLAGSYNEQFF. The sequenced CDR3 bases are TGCGCCAGCAGCCAGGGACTAGCGGGCTCCTACAATGAG. The chain uses TRBV5-1 and TRBJ2-1; TRBD2 agrees at 12 bases. From the germline J gene comes the end of the CDR3, since the read stops 3 residues before it. CDR3 size: 16 residues. The V gene's germline CDR1 is SGHRS and CDR2 YFSETQ. The J segment lost 0 bases and the V segment lost 4 bases, leaving 2 bases of the junction unmatched.

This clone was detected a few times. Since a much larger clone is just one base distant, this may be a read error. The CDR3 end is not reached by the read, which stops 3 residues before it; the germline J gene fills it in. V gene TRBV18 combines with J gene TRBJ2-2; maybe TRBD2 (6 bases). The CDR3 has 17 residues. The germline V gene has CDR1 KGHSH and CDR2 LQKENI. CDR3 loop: CASSPRRVKTGANVLFF. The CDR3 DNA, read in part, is TGTGCCAGCTCACCACGGAGGGTGAAGACTGGGGCCAACGTG.

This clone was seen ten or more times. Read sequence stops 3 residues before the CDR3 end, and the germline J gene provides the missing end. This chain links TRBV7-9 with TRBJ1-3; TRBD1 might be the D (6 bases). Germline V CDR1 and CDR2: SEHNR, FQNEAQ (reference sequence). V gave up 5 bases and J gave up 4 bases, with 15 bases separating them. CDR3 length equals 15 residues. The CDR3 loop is CASSPQGAHGNTIYF. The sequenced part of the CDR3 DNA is TGTGCCAGCAGCCCACAGGGAGCCCACGGAAACACC.

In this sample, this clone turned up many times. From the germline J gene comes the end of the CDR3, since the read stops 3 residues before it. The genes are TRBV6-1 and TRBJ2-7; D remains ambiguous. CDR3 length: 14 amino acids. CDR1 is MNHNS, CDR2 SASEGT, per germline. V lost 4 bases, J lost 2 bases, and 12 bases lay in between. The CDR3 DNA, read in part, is TGTGCCAGCAGTGCGTCTAGATTAGCCTACGAG. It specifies CASSASRLAYE. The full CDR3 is CASSASRLAYEQYF.

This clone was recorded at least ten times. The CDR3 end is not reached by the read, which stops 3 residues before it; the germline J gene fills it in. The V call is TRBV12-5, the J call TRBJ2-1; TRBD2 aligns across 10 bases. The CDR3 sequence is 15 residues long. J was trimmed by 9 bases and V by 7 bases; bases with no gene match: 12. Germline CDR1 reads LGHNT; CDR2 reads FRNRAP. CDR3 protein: CASAPALAGSGEQFF. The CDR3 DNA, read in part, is TGTGCTAGTGCCCCGGCACTAGCGGGAAGTGGTGAG.

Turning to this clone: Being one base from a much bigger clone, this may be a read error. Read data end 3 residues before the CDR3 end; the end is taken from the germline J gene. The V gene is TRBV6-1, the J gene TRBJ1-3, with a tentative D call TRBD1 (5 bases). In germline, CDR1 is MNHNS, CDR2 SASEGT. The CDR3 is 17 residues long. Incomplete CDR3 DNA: TGTACCAGCAGTGAATGGGGGGAGGAGGTAACTGGAAACACC. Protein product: CTSSEWGEEVTGNT. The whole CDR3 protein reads CTSSEWGEEVTGNTIYF.

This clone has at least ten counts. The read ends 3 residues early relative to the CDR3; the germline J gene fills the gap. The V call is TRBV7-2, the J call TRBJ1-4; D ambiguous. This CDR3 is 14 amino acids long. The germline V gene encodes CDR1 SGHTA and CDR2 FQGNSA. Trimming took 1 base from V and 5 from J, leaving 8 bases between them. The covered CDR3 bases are TGTGCCAGCAGCTTAGGGGCAAGGAATGAAAAA. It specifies CASSLGARNEK. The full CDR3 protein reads CASSLGARNEKLFF.

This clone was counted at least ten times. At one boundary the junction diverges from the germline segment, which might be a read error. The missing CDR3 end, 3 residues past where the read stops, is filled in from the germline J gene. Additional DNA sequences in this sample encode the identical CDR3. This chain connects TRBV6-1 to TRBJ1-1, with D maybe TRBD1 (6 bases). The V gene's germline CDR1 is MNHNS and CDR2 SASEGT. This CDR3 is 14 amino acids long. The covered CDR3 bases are TGCGCCAGCAGTGGGGGACAACTGAACACTGAA. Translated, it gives CASSGGQLNTE. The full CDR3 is CASSGGQLNTEAFF.

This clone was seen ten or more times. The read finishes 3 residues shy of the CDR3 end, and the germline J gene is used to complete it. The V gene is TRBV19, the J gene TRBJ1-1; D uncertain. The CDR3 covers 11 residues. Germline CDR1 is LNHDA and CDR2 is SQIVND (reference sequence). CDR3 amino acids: CASSSPRGAFF. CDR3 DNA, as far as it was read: TGTGCCAGTAGCTCGCCCCGAGGG.